Listed below are T cell receptor beta chains from one sample, sequenced in a study of Ad26.COV2.S vaccination and SARS-CoV-2 variants. The method was immunoSEQ multiplex PCR; TCRdb's version includes in-frame clones alone and lacks a portion of them. The repertoire has some 420,000 clones, around 87% of them found once; the top ten carry about 4%. The sequencing used peripheral blood, collected in a trial of Ad26.COV2.S vaccine versus placebo. The receptors here all came from a person aged 18 to 65 who received the Ad26.COV2.S COVID-19 vaccine or a placebo. The CDR3 runs from the conserved cysteine through the conserved F or W. Each record gives: D gene, V gene, CDR3 length, J gene, clone size, CDR3 protein, CDR3 DNA. D genes are given only for firm matches. Size is omitted from some rows. Given values are once, few, many or a class for expanded clones.

>TRBD2|TRBV3-1/TRBV3-2|17|TRBJ2-7|-
CASSQQTHGGAGHEQYF
TGTGCCAGCAGCCAACAGACCCACGGGGGGGCTGGTCACGAGCAGTACTTC
>-|TRBV14|12|TRBJ2-7|-
CASSQVLYEQYF
TGTGCCAGCAGCCAAGTCCTCTACGAGCAGTACTTC
>TRBD1|TRBV5-1|15|TRBJ2-7|few
CASSSLPGQSYEQYF
TGCGCCAGCAGCTCCCTGCCGGGACAGTCCTACGAGCAGTACTTC
>TRBD1|TRBV2|15|TRBJ1-2|-
CASSERGQGSYGYTF
TGTGCCAGCAGTGAAAGGGGACAGGGGTCCTATGGCTACACCTTC
>TRBD2|TRBV11-3|19|TRBJ2-2|-
CASSFSGGRYFANTGELFF
TGTGCCAGCAGCTTTAGCGGGGGGCGATATTTCGCGAACACCGGGGAGCTGTTTTTT
>-|TRBV7-9|13|TRBJ2-1|-
CASRPTVGDEQFF
TGTGCCAGCAGACCGACGGTGGGGGATGAGCAGTTCTTC
>TRBD1|TRBV28|17|TRBJ1-1|few
CASSFRGQGVVGTEAFF
TGTGCCAGCAGTTTTAGGGGACAGGGGGTGGTTGGCACTGAAGCTTTCTTT
>-|TRBV6-6|15|TRBJ1-5|-
CASSYSSGTYQPQHF
TGTGCCAGCAGTTACTCATCCGGGACATATCAGCCCCAGCATTTT
>TRBD2|TRBV19|14|TRBJ2-3|-
CASSTQRGADTQYF
TGTGCCAGTAGTACCCAGCGGGGGGCAGATACGCAGTATTTT
>-|TRBV27|11|TRBJ1-5|-
CARHPNQPQHF
TGTGCCAGACACCCCAATCAGCCCCAGCATTTT
>TRBD1|TRBV4-1|14|TRBJ1-1|-
CASSQTGGWTEAFF
TGCGCCAGCAGCCAAACAGGGGGCTGGACTGAAGCTTTCTTT
>-|TRBV10-3|15|TRBJ2-7|-
CAISEDPMATYEQYF
TGTGCCATCAGTGAGGATCCTATGGCCACCTACGAGCAGTACTTC
>-|TRBV6-2/TRBV6-3|17|TRBJ2-5|-
CASSFTGPGGLQETQYF
TGTGCCAGCAGCTTCACCGGACCCGGGGGGCTACAAGAGACCCAGTACTTC